This is a list of T cell receptor beta chains from one sample in a study of cytomegalovirus exposure and HLA in healthy donors. The assay was immunoSEQ multiplex PCR, and TCRdb's table has in-frame clones only and misses some. Of some 110,000 clones in the sample, about 81% were seen once. Source material: PBMCs. All receptors come from a woman younger than 45 in good health and CMV-seronegative. CDR3s include the opening cysteine and the closing phenylalanine or tryptophan. The D gene is left open where the match is weak. Some rows have no size entry. The others give once, few or many, or a class for an expanded clone.

v_call: TRBV9; j_call: TRBJ2-1; cdr3_length: 18; clone_size: few; d_call: TRBD2; cdr3_nt: TGTGCCAGCAGCGTAGAGGGGGGCTTCGCGGGAGGGTCTTGGGAGCAGTTCTTC; cdr3_aa: CASSVEGGFAGGSWEQFF
v_call: TRBV7-9; j_call: TRBJ1-1; cdr3_length: 14; clone_size: once; d_call: NA; cdr3_nt: TGTGCCAGCAGCTTGTACCCCGGGGGCACTGAAGCTTTCTTT; cdr3_aa: CASSLYPGGTEAFF
v_call: TRBV14; j_call: TRBJ1-1; cdr3_length: 15; clone_size: NA; d_call: NA; cdr3_nt: TGTGCCAGCAGCCCGAAGGGACTTGGGGGGTCTGAAGCTTTCTTT; cdr3_aa: CASSPKGLGGSEAFF
v_call: TRBV10-3; j_call: TRBJ1-1; cdr3_length: 13; clone_size: NA; d_call: NA; cdr3_nt: TGTGCCATCAGCCCGACAGCTAACACTGAAGCTTTCTTT; cdr3_aa: CAISPTANTEAFF
v_call: TRBV27; j_call: TRBJ2-3; cdr3_length: 18; clone_size: NA; d_call: TRBD2; cdr3_nt: TGTGCCAGCAGTTTATCATTTGGGCTAGCGGGAGATCCAGATACGCAGTATTTT; cdr3_aa: CASSLSFGLAGDPDTQYF
v_call: TRBV7-6; j_call: TRBJ1-1; cdr3_length: 15; clone_size: NA; d_call: NA; cdr3_nt: TGTGCCAGCAGCAGCAGACAGGCGATGAACACTGAAGCTTTCTTT; cdr3_aa: CASSSRQAMNTEAFF
v_call: TRBV7-9; j_call: TRBJ2-7; cdr3_length: 18; clone_size: NA; d_call: NA; cdr3_nt: TGTGCCAGCAGCTTCTACCCCGTCAGGGTCCAGGTCGACTACGAGCAGTACTTC; cdr3_aa: CASSFYPVRVQVDYEQYF
v_call: TRBV5-1; j_call: TRBJ2-7; cdr3_length: 12; clone_size: NA; d_call: NA; cdr3_nt: TGCGCCAGCAGCTTCTGGGGAGACGAGCAGTACTTC; cdr3_aa: CASSFWGDEQYF
v_call: TRBV4-1; j_call: TRBJ2-3; cdr3_length: 16; clone_size: few; d_call: TRBD2; cdr3_nt: TGCGCCAGCAGCCAGGTAGCGGGGGGAGTTTTAGATACGCAGTATTTT; cdr3_aa: CASSQVAGGVLDTQYF
v_call: TRBV11-2; j_call: TRBJ2-5; cdr3_length: 15; clone_size: NA; d_call: NA; cdr3_nt: TGTGCCAGCAGTTCCGGGACTCTACCAGGAGAGACCCAGTACTTC; cdr3_aa: CASSSGTLPGETQYF
v_call: TRBV18; j_call: TRBJ1-2; cdr3_length: 15; clone_size: NA; d_call: TRBD1; cdr3_nt: TGTGCCAGCCAACCTGAAGCAGGGGGTGGCTATGGCTACACCTTC; cdr3_aa: CASQPEAGGGYGYTF
v_call: TRBV5-1; j_call: TRBJ2-7; cdr3_length: 14; clone_size: NA; d_call: NA; cdr3_nt: TGCGCCAGCAGCTTGGCGACACTCTCCTACGAGCAGTACTTC; cdr3_aa: CASSLATLSYEQYF
v_call: TRBV30; j_call: TRBJ2-7; cdr3_length: 11; clone_size: NA; d_call: NA; cdr3_nt: TGTGCCTGGAGTGTAGCCCGCGAGCAGTACTTC; cdr3_aa: CAWSVAREQYF
v_call: TRBV6-1; j_call: TRBJ2-3; cdr3_length: 14; clone_size: NA; d_call: TRBD2; cdr3_nt: TGTGCCAGCAGCGGGGGGGAAGACACAGATACGCAGTATTTT; cdr3_aa: CASSGGEDTDTQYF
v_call: TRBV18; j_call: TRBJ2-7; cdr3_length: 15; clone_size: few; d_call: TRBD1; cdr3_nt: TGTGCCAGCTCACCTCTGACAGGGGCGGATTACGAGCAGTACTTC; cdr3_aa: CASSPLTGADYEQYF
v_call: TRBV19; j_call: TRBJ2-5; cdr3_length: 17; clone_size: NA; d_call: TRBD2; cdr3_nt: TGTGCCAGTAGTATAGGACTAGCGGGGGGGCTTGGGGAGACCCAGTACTTC; cdr3_aa: CASSIGLAGGLGETQYF
v_call: TRBV30; j_call: TRBJ1-2; cdr3_length: 13; clone_size: NA; d_call: NA; cdr3_nt: TGTGCCTGGAGTTCCTCCTCCGGCGGTGGCTACACCTTC; cdr3_aa: CAWSSSSGGGYTF
v_call: TRBV5-1; j_call: TRBJ1-1; cdr3_length: 15; clone_size: few; d_call: TRBD1; cdr3_nt: TGCGCCAGCCGGGACAGGGCTACACCGAACACTGAAGCTTTCTTT; cdr3_aa: CASRDRATPNTEAFF
v_call: TRBV11-3; j_call: TRBJ1-1; cdr3_length: 14; clone_size: NA; d_call: TRBD1; cdr3_nt: TGTGCCAGCAGCTTCGGGACAGCGAACACTGAAGCTTTCTTT; cdr3_aa: CASSFGTANTEAFF
v_call: TRBV5-8; j_call: TRBJ2-1; cdr3_length: 15; clone_size: NA; d_call: NA; cdr3_nt: TGTGCCAGCAGCTTGGGTGGTTCCCTATACAATGAGCAGTTCTTC; cdr3_aa: CASSLGGSLYNEQFF
v_call: TRBV7-9; j_call: TRBJ1-2; cdr3_length: 12; clone_size: few; d_call: NA; cdr3_nt: TGTGCCAGCAGCCGCCAGGAGGGTGGCTACACCTTC; cdr3_aa: CASSRQEGGYTF
v_call: TRBV2; j_call: TRBJ2-5; cdr3_length: 12; clone_size: NA; d_call: NA; cdr3_nt: TGTGCCAGCGTGGGAGTAGGAGAGACCCAGTACTTC; cdr3_aa: CASVGVGETQYF
v_call: TRBV7-9; j_call: TRBJ2-3; cdr3_length: 18; clone_size: NA; d_call: TRBD2; cdr3_nt: TGTGCCAGCAGCTTAGATTGGACTAGCGGTGCTAGCACAGATACGCAGTATTTT; cdr3_aa: CASSLDWTSGASTDTQYF
v_call: TRBV7-8; j_call: TRBJ2-1; cdr3_length: 16; clone_size: NA; d_call: TRBD2; cdr3_nt: TGTGCCAGCAGCCCTAGGGAGGGACCCACCTACAATGAGCAGTTCTTC; cdr3_aa: CASSPREGPTYNEQFF
v_call: TRBV5-1; j_call: TRBJ1-1; cdr3_length: 13; clone_size: NA; d_call: TRBD1; cdr3_nt: TGCGCCAGCAGCTTAACAGGGGGGAGTGAAGCTTTCTTT; cdr3_aa: CASSLTGGSEAFF
v_call: TRBV4-2; j_call: TRBJ2-7; cdr3_length: 13; clone_size: NA; d_call: NA; cdr3_nt: TGTGCCAGCAGCCACTCGGGGGACTACGAGCAGTACTTC; cdr3_aa: CASSHSGDYEQYF
v_call: TRBV11-2; j_call: TRBJ1-1; cdr3_length: 14; clone_size: NA; d_call: NA; cdr3_nt: TGTGCCAGCAGGAGGATGGCGTCGGGCACTGAAGCTTTCTTT; cdr3_aa: CASRRMASGTEAFF
v_call: TRBV30; j_call: TRBJ1-2; cdr3_length: 13; clone_size: NA; d_call: TRBD1; cdr3_nt: TGTGCCTTACAGGGGATAGGGCACTATGGCTACACCTTC; cdr3_aa: CALQGIGHYGYTF
v_call: TRBV5-4; j_call: TRBJ2-7; cdr3_length: 15; clone_size: few; d_call: NA; cdr3_nt: TGTGCCAGCAGCAAAGGTCCGGGTCGCTCCTACGAGCAGTACTTC; cdr3_aa: CASSKGPGRSYEQYF
v_call: TRBV5-1; j_call: TRBJ1-1; cdr3_length: 13; clone_size: NA; d_call: NA; cdr3_nt: TGCGCCAGCAGCCCACACGGGGGCACTGAAGCTTTCTTT; cdr3_aa: CASSPHGGTEAFF
v_call: TRBV10-2; j_call: TRBJ2-5; cdr3_length: 12; clone_size: NA; d_call: NA; cdr3_nt: TGCGCCAGTGGAGGAGAACGAGAGACCCAGTACTTC; cdr3_aa: CASGGERETQYF
v_call: TRBV7-9; j_call: TRBJ1-5; cdr3_length: 13; clone_size: few; d_call: NA; cdr3_nt: TGTGCCAGCAGCCTCGGGTTCAATCAGCCCCAGCATTTT; cdr3_aa: CASSLGFNQPQHF
v_call: TRBV7-2; j_call: TRBJ2-7; cdr3_length: 13; clone_size: NA; d_call: NA; cdr3_nt: TGTGCCAGCAGCTTAGCGCGGGTACGCGAGCAGTACTTC; cdr3_aa: CASSLARVREQYF
v_call: TRBV19; j_call: TRBJ1-5; cdr3_length: 14; clone_size: NA; d_call: NA; cdr3_nt: TGTGCCGGAGGGGTCTCCTATAGCAATCAGCCCCAGCATTTT; cdr3_aa: CAGGVSYSNQPQHF
v_call: TRBV11-3; j_call: TRBJ1-2; cdr3_length: 14; clone_size: NA; d_call: NA; cdr3_nt: TGTGCCAGCAGCTTTAGTACAGCTAACTATGGCTACACCTTC; cdr3_aa: CASSFSTANYGYTF
v_call: TRBV6-5; j_call: TRBJ2-5; cdr3_length: 13; clone_size: NA; d_call: NA; cdr3_nt: TGTGCCAGCAGTCGCGGCCCCAAGGAGACCCAGTACTTC; cdr3_aa: CASSRGPKETQYF
v_call: TRBV2; j_call: TRBJ2-1; cdr3_length: 14; clone_size: NA; d_call: TRBD2; cdr3_nt: TGTGCCAGCAGGTCCGGGACTAGCGTCAATGAGCAGTTCTTC; cdr3_aa: CASRSGTSVNEQFF
v_call: TRBV27; j_call: TRBJ2-2; cdr3_length: 14; clone_size: NA; d_call: TRBD2; cdr3_nt: TGTGCCAGCAGGGGGGGGTGGGGCACCGGGGAGCTGTTTTTT; cdr3_aa: CASRGGWGTGELFF
v_call: TRBV6-1; j_call: TRBJ1-2; cdr3_length: 12; clone_size: NA; d_call: TRBD1; cdr3_nt: TGTGCCAGCAGAACAGGGGGCGTGGGCTACACCTTC; cdr3_aa: CASRTGGVGYTF
v_call: TRBV5-4; j_call: TRBJ1-2; cdr3_length: 14; clone_size: NA; d_call: NA; cdr3_nt: TGTGCCAGCAGCTTGATGGACGGGAGCTATGGCTACACCTTC; cdr3_aa: CASSLMDGSYGYTF
v_call: TRBV5-6; j_call: TRBJ2-1; cdr3_length: 16; clone_size: NA; d_call: TRBD2; cdr3_nt: TGTGCCAGCAGCTTGCGCCCTAGCGGGAGCTACAATGAGCAGTTCTTC; cdr3_aa: CASSLRPSGSYNEQFF
v_call: TRBV29-1; j_call: TRBJ2-1; cdr3_length: 11; clone_size: NA; d_call: NA; cdr3_nt: TGCAGCGTTGAAGGAAGGGGTGAGCAGTTCTTC; cdr3_aa: CSVEGRGEQFF
v_call: TRBV2; j_call: TRBJ2-5; cdr3_length: 12; clone_size: NA; d_call: NA; cdr3_nt: TGTGCCAGTAACAGGTTCCAAGAGACCCAGTACTTC; cdr3_aa: CASNRFQETQYF
v_call: TRBV7-2; j_call: TRBJ2-1; cdr3_length: 19; clone_size: NA; d_call: TRBD2; cdr3_nt: TGTGCCAGCAGCTTAGTAAGGACTAGCGGGAGTAATCCATACAATGAGCAGTTCTTC; cdr3_aa: CASSLVRTSGSNPYNEQFF